This TCR beta chain is from a study of identical twins. This clonotype came up a few times. MiXCR was run by TCRdb on the 5' RACE reads, yielding one entry per CDR3 protein. The data show around 670,000 distinct CDR3 sequences, roughly 6% seen once. Germline assignment: CDR1 SGHTA and CDR2 FQGNSA. The CDR3 is made up of 14 amino acids. V was pared by 7 bases and J by 9 bases, with 6 bases of the junction left unmatched. Sequencing used naive T cells sorted from blood. The sequence derives from a man between 18 and 35 years old in good health. The chain employs TRBV7-2 and TRBJ2-2; 12 nucleotides line up with TRBD2. The CDR3 DNA sequence: TGTGCCAGCACCAGGACTAGCGGGGAGCGGGAGCTGTTTTTT. Translated, it gives CASTRTSGERELFF.